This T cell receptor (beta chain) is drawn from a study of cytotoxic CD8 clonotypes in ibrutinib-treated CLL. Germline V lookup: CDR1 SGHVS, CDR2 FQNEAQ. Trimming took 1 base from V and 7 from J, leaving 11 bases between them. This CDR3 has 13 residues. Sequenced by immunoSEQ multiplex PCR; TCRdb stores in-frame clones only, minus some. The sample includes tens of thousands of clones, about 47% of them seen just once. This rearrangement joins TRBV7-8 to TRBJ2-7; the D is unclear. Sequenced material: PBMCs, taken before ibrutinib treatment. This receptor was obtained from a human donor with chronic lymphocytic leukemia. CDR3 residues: CASSLEVRGEQYF. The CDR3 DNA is TGTGCCAGCAGCTTAGAAGTACGCGGAGAGCAGTACTTC.